This entry lists 3 T cell receptor beta chains sequenced from one sample in a study of blood T cell repertoires in COVID-19. This table comes from immunoSEQ multiplex PCR, and its TCRdb copy is limited to in-frame clones, with some not included. The sample lists tens of thousands of clones; roughly 87% were seen once. What was sequenced was peripheral blood. The receptors originated from a man aged 80 or over with acute or convalescent COVID-19.

This chain joins TRBV11-2 and TRBJ1-3; D possibly corresponds to TRBD1 (5 bases). The CDR3 covers 13 residues. Germline-derived CDR1 and CDR2 are SGHAT and FQNNGV. V lost 2 bases and J 8 bases, leaving 10 bases between the germline ends. This chain's CDR3 is CASSLQGAYTIYF. The CDR3 coding sequence is TGTGCCAGCAGCTTACAAGGGGCATACACCATATATTTT.

The chain has TRBV20-1 and TRBJ1-4; no definite D call. The CDR3 has 11 residues. V was pared by 6 bases and J by 8 bases, with 10 bases between. Germline V gives CDR1 DFQATT, CDR2 SNEGSKA (reference sequence). The CDR3 nucleotides read TGCAGTGCACGGGGATACGAAAAACTGTTTTTT. This sequence encodes CSARGYEKLFF.

The chain combines TRBV10-2 with TRBJ2-1; TRBD1 agrees at 10 bases. Germline loops: CDR1 WSHSY, CDR2 SAAADI. Losses at the gene ends were 4 bases for V and 7 bases for J; bases not matched to a gene: 7. The CDR3 is made up of 15 amino acids. The CDR3 reads CASSGGQGKGNEQFF. CDR3 coding DNA: TGCGCCAGCAGTGGGGGACAGGGGAAGGGGAATGAGCAGTTCTTC.